This T cell receptor (beta chain) was sequenced in a study of blood T cell repertoires in COVID-19. Study as a whole: The United States, Italy and Spain were the sources of the acute and convalescent COVID-19 samples. The analysed material was cDNA or gDNA that came from T cells, B-cell-depleted T cells, or PBMCs.

Original data processing: Using reference gene primer amplification, nucleated cell counts were estimated. Here immunoSEQ multiplex PCR was the method, and the copy in TCRdb shows in-frame clones only, minus some. Clone size and the V and J calls come from that table; the DNA yielded D and trimming. The table has some 120,000 clones, more than 60% seen once. V dropped 4 bases and J dropped 0; count of bases not matched to a gene: 8. This CDR3 is 17 amino acids long. Germline lookup yields CDR1 SGHRS and CDR2 YFSETQ. This chain links TRBV5-1 with TRBJ2-3; 10 bases align to TRBD1. The TCR comes from a woman aged 70-85 years with acute or convalescent COVID-19. The specimen sequenced was peripheral blood. DNA of the CDR3: TGCGCCAGCAGCCGGGACAGGGGTCGGAGGAGCACAGATACGCAGTATTTT. As protein: CASSRDRGRRSTDTQYF.